Below are 17 T cell receptor beta chains sequenced from a single sample in a study of shared clonotypes between healthy human individuals. Libraries were prepared by immunoSEQ multiplex PCR; TCRdb keeps only in-frame clonotypes and omits some of them. Of 2 million or so clones listed, approximately 95% are singletons. The naive CD8 fraction comprised CD45RO-negative cells positively selected for CCR7 and excluded terminally differentiated effector memory CD45RA+ cells. Sequenced material: naive CD8+ T cells sorted from blood. Source of these receptors: a man aged 18-30 years in good health.

V and J are TRBV5-6 and TRBJ1-5, with unresolved D. The germline gives CDR1 SGHDT, CDR2 YYEEEE. V shed 4 bases and J shed 9 bases, with 14 bases lying between them. The CDR3 contains 13 residues. CDR3 DNA sequence: TGTGCCAGCAGCCTTGGGGTCCCAGGGCCCCAGCATTTT. It codes for CASSLGVPGPQHF.

The chain joins TRBV30 to TRBJ1-2; TRBD1 might be the D (6 bases). The CDR3 runs 15 residues. V shed 2 bases and J shed 2 bases, with 15 bases lying between them. The germline gives CDR1 GTSNPN, CDR2 SVGIG (reference sequence). The CDR3: CAWSLNPGDNYGYTF. For the CDR3, the DNA is TGTGCCTGGAGTCTGAACCCAGGGGACAACTATGGCTACACCTTC.

This chain joins TRBV14 and TRBJ1-3, with D uncertain. This CDR3 has 14 amino acids. The germline V and J ends were trimmed by 0 bases and 4 bases, with 7 bases remaining between them. Germline assignment: CDR1 SGHDN and CDR2 FVKESK. CDR3: CASSQDNLGNTIYF. The CDR3 DNA follows: TGTGCCAGCAGCCAAGACAACCTCGGAAACACCATATATTTT.

The chain links TRBV6-5 to TRBJ2-1, with a tentative D call TRBD1 (5 bases). The germline gives CDR1 MNHEY, CDR2 SVGAGI. V shed 0 bases and J shed 8 bases, with 14 bases lying between them. CDR3 length: 15 residues. The CDR3 region has the DNA TGTGCCAGCAGTTACTCGACAGCTTCTGACTATGAGCAGTTCTTC. Translating gives CASSYSTASDYEQFF.

Details on this clone: This sample also contains other DNA sequences that code for the same CDR3. V usage is TRBV27 and J usage is TRBJ2-1; possible D gene TRBD2, 5 bases. Trimming stripped 2 bases from V and 7 bases from J, with 9 bases between. This CDR3 region has 13 residues. Germline assignment: CDR1 MNHEY and CDR2 SMNVEV (reference sequence). The CDR3 is CASSLLAGNEQFF. For the CDR3, the DNA is TGTGCCAGCAGTTTACTAGCCGGAAATGAGCAGTTCTTC.

The chain has TRBV2 and TRBJ2-1; 9 nucleotides line up with TRBD1. The CDR3 runs 14 residues. Germline values: CDR1 SNHLY, CDR2 FYNNEI. Trimming took 8 bases from V and 3 from J; bases not matched to a gene: 5. CDR3 sequence reads: CASRAGQGYNEQFF. The CDR3 DNA is TGTGCCAGCCGAGCGGGACAGGGCTACAATGAGCAGTTCTTC.

V gene TRBV4-3 combines with J gene TRBJ2-7; D is undetermined. V was pared by 0 bases and J by 5 bases, with 8 bases between. The CDR3 contains 13 residues. Germline CDR1 and CDR2: LGHNA and YSLEER. CDR3 sequence reads: CASSQENIHEQYF. The CDR3 DNA reads TGCGCCAGCAGCCAAGAGAATATCCACGAGCAGTACTTC.

The J gene is TRBJ1-2, the V gene TRBV7-9; the D gene is possibly TRBD1 (5 bases). Trimming took 0 bases from V and 8 from J, leaving 10 bases between them. The germline CDR1 and CDR2 sequences are SEHNR and FQNEAQ (reference sequence). The CDR3 runs 13 residues. CDR3 nucleotide sequence: TGTGCCAGCAGCTTAGCGTGGAGGGACGGCTACACCTTC. The encoded protein is CASSLAWRDGYTF.

This chain links TRBV2 with TRBJ2-2; D gene ambiguous. This CDR3 is built from 11 residues. The germline V gene encodes CDR1 SNHLY and CDR2 FYNNEI. The ends were cut back, 5 bases at V and 5 bases at J, with 3 bases in the middle. The CDR3 DNA is TGTGCCAGCAGTTTTACCGGGGAGCTGTTTTTT. Its protein is CASSFTGELFF.

About this clone: Within the sample, other DNA sequences also encode this same CDR3. The J gene is TRBJ2-7, the V gene TRBV5-4, with unresolved D. Trimming removed 0 bases from V and 2 bases from J, with 6 bases in between. CDR3 size: 13 residues. Germline V gene data show CDR1 as SGHNT and CDR2 as YYREEE (reference sequence). CDR3 sequence: CASSLASTYEQYF. The DNA of the CDR3 is TGTGCCAGCAGCTTGGCCAGCACCTACGAGCAGTACTTC.

This clone was recorded only once. This chain uses TRBV30 with TRBJ1-5, with D perhaps matching TRBD1 (5 bases). This CDR3 has 15 residues. Trimming took 1 base from V and 9 from J, leaving 19 bases between them. Germline values: CDR1 GTSNPN, CDR2 SVGIG (reference sequence). Here the CDR3 reads CAWSGGRAAGRPQHF. As DNA, the CDR3 is TGTGCCTGGAGTGGAGGTAGAGCAGCGGGACGGCCCCAGCATTTT.

This chain links TRBV5-6 with TRBJ2-1; D remains ambiguous. CDR3 size: 15 residues. Germline loops: CDR1 SGHDT, CDR2 YYEEEE. The V end lost 3 bases, the J end lost 7 bases, and 17 bases lay between the germline ends. The CDR3 region is CASSYPTGLLNEQFF. The DNA of the CDR3 is TGTGCCAGCAGCTACCCGACTGGTCTCCTGAATGAGCAGTTCTTC.

The chain employs TRBV5-1 and TRBJ1-2; D is perhaps TRBD1 (5 bases). The CDR3 extends over 14 amino acids. Germline assignment: CDR1 SGHRS and CDR2 YFSETQ. V lost 3 bases and J 6 bases, leaving 15 bases between the germline ends. The DNA for the CDR3 is TGCGCCAGCAGCTCGCTCCAGGGTGCCCATGGCTACACCTTC. The encoded protein is CASSSLQGAHGYTF.

The chain couples TRBV6-5 to TRBJ2-7; TRBD1 might be the D (6 bases). V was clipped by 6 bases and J by 0 bases, with 12 bases between them. The germline CDR1 and CDR2 sequences are MNHEY and SVGAGI. This CDR3 comprises 14 residues. CDR3 in DNA: TGTGCCAGCAGACACCAGGGGAGCTCCTACGAGCAGTACTTC. Its translation: CASRHQGSSYEQYF.

The chain carries TRBV19 and TRBJ2-7; D ambiguous. V lost 5 bases and J 0 bases, leaving 11 bases between the germline ends. The CDR3 is 14 amino acids. Germline V gives CDR1 LNHDA, CDR2 SQIVND (reference sequence). CDR3 residues: CASSQVDSSYEQYF. Written as DNA, the CDR3 is TGTGCCAGTAGTCAGGTCGATTCCTCCTACGAGCAGTACTTC.

J is TRBJ2-7 and V is TRBV6-1; D call uncertain. CDR1 is MNHNS, CDR2 SASEGT, per germline. This CDR3 comprises 14 residues. V was trimmed by 3 bases and J by 0 bases, leaving 9 bases between them. This chain's CDR3 is CASSDLYSSYEQYF. CDR3 sequence (DNA): TGTGCCAGCAGTGATCTTTATAGCTCCTACGAGCAGTACTTC.

This CDR3 reads CASSPRDSFEADTQYF. CDR3 coding DNA: TGCGCCAGCAGCCCCCGGGACTCCTTCGAGGCAGATACGCAGTATTTT. The chain is built from TRBV5-1 and TRBJ2-3, with D tentatively TRBD2 (6 bases). V was pared by 4 bases and J by 4 bases, with 19 bases between. This CDR3 spans 16 amino acids. In germline, CDR1 is SGHRS, CDR2 YFSETQ.